This T cell receptor beta chain was found in a study of T cell responses to AZD1222 COVID-19 vaccine. Only a few counts were recorded for this clone. The method was immunoSEQ multiplex PCR; TCRdb's version includes in-frame clones alone and lacks a portion of them. The data hold under 70,000 clones, with 80% to 90% observed a single time. The CDR3 covers 12 residues. Germline V gene data show CDR1 as MNHNY and CDR2 as SVGAGI (reference sequence). V was shortened by 0 bases and J by 1 base, with 1 base between the two germline ends. Sequenced material: peripheral blood, taken on day 0 of AZD1222 vaccination. The receptor was derived from an adult in good health. The chain combines TRBV6-6 with TRBJ2-7; D not certain. The DNA for the CDR3 is TGTGCCAGCAGTTACTCTTCCTACGAGCAGTACTTC. Amino acids: CASSYSSYEQYF.